This passage covers 9 T cell receptor beta chains from one sample sequenced in a study of control samples from healthy donors and cancer patients. Method: immunoSEQ multiplex PCR; TCRdb's copy keeps in-frame clones and lacks some. Here the sample spans 100,000 to 150,000 clones, nearly 90% being singletons. Sequencing input: PBMCs. Every receptor here comes from a man aged 45 to 65 with head and neck cancer.

The chain couples TRBV11-2 to TRBJ2-7; the D gene is possibly TRBD2 (7 bases). Trimming removed 7 bases from V and 5 bases from J, with 24 bases in between. CDR1 and CDR2 from the germline V gene are SGHAT and FQNNGV. This CDR3 contains 16 residues. The CDR3, as DNA: TGTGCCAGCAACCGAATCCGGGGGGCTCTATCCCACGAGCAGTACTTC. Encoded protein: CASNRIRGALSHEQYF.

The chain has TRBV9 and TRBJ2-6, with D possibly matching TRBD1 (6 bases). The CDR3 spans 19 residues. Trimming removed 1 base at V and 0 bases at J, with 17 bases between. Per the germline V gene, CDR1 is SGDLS and CDR2 is YYNGEE. CDR3 bases: TGTGCCAGCAGCGTAACCACAGGGTCTAGGTTCTCTGGGGCCAACGTCCTGACTTTC. It codes for CASSVTTGSRFSGANVLTF.

The chain is built from TRBV7-8 and TRBJ1-2; tentatively, D is TRBD1 (6 bases). The CDR3 spans 14 residues. Germline assignment: CDR1 SGHVS and CDR2 FQNEAQ. V gave up 5 bases and J gave up 5 bases, with 15 bases separating them. CDR3 sequence (DNA): TGTGCCAGCAGCCCGGACAGCAGTTCTTATGGCTACACCTTC. It yields the protein CASSPDSSSYGYTF.

The V and J genes are TRBV30 and TRBJ1-5; no reliable D call. The CDR3 spans 13 residues. V was trimmed by 2 bases and J by 5 bases, leaving 10 bases between them. Per germline, CDR1 GTSNPN and CDR2 SVGIG (reference sequence). Here the CDR3 DNA reads TGTGCCTGGAGTAAAGGCGGAGATCAGCCCCAGCATTTT. It encodes CAWSKGGDQPQHF.

As regards this clone: At one of its ends the junction is not consistent with the germline gene, which may arise from a read error. V usage is TRBV7-7 and J usage is TRBJ2-7, with TRBD1 identical over 8 bases. Germline CDR1 SSHAT, CDR2 FNYEAQ (reference sequence). The CDR3 contains 15 residues. The CDR3 DNA sequence: TGTGCTAGCAGCTTAGTCAGGGGGCGCTTCTACGAGCAGTACTTC. Protein: CASSLVRGRFYEQYF.

The chain joins TRBV11-2 to TRBJ2-4, with TRBD2 matching 7 bases. The CDR3 is 12 amino acids. With V trimmed by 4 bases and J by 11 bases, 5 bases remained unmatched. Germline lookup yields CDR1 SGHAT and CDR2 FQNNGV. CDR3 in amino acids: CASSSLAAFQYF. In nucleotides, the CDR3 is TGTGCCAGCAGCTCGCTAGCGGCCTTTCAGTACTTC.

This clone was recorded many times. J is TRBJ1-5 and V is TRBV6-5, with D uncertain. This CDR3 spans 13 amino acids. Between the trimmed V and J ends, which lost 5 bases and 3 bases, there was a span of 8 bases. Germline V CDR1 and CDR2: MNHEY, SVGAGI. Here the CDR3 DNA reads TGTGCCAGCAGTAACCAAAACAATCAGCCCCAGCATTTT. It encodes CASSNQNNQPQHF.

CDR3 sequence: CASSGGRRTYNEQFF. In DNA, the CDR3 is TGTGCCAGTAGTGGTGGGAGGAGAACCTACAATGAGCAGTTCTTC. The chain couples TRBV19 to TRBJ2-1, with D perhaps matching TRBD2 (6 bases). Germline lookup yields CDR1 LNHDA and CDR2 SQIVND (reference sequence). The germline V and J ends were trimmed by 5 bases and 2 bases, with 13 bases remaining between them. The CDR3 loop spans 15 amino acids.

This clone was observed a handful of times. The CDR3 DNA is TGTGCCAGCAGTTACGGGGACCCGCGAGTCAATCAGCCCCAGCATTTT. It codes for CASSYGDPRVNQPQHF. V gene TRBV6-6 combines with J gene TRBJ1-5, with D possibly matching TRBD1 (5 bases). V was pared by 2 bases and J by 3 bases, with 14 bases between. Germline CDR1 is MNHNY and CDR2 is SVGAGI (reference sequence). The CDR3 runs to 16 residues.